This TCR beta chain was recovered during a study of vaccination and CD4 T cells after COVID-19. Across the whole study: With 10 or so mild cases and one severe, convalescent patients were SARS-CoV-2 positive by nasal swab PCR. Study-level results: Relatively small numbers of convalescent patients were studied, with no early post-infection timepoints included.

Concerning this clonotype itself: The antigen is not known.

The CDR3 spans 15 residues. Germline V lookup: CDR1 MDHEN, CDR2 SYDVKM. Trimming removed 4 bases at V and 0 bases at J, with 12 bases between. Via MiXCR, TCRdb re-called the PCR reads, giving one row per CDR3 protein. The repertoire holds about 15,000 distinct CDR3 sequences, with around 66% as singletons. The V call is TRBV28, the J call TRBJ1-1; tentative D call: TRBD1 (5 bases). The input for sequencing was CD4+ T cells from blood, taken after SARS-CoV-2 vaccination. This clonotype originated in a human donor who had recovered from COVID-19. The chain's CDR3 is CASSYPGKLNTEAFF. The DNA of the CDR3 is TGTGCCAGCAGTTACCCAGGGAAATTGAACACTGAAGCTTTCTTT.